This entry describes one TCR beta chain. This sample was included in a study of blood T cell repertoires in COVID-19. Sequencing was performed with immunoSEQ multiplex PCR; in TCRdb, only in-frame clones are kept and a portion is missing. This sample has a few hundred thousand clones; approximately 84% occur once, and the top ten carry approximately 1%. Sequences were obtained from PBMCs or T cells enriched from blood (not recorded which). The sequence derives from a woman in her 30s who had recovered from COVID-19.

This CDR3 is CATTTGAQETQYF. The CDR3, as DNA: TGTGCCACCACGACAGGGGCGCAAGAGACCCAGTACTTC. The chain has TRBV10-3 and TRBJ2-5; 8 bases are a match to TRBD1. The V segment lost 10 bases and the J segment 2 bases; nucleotides outside the gene matches: 6. CDR1 ENHRY and CDR2 SYGVKD come from the germline V gene. CDR3 length: 13 residues.